This T cell receptor beta chain was recorded in a study of blood T cell repertoires in COVID-19. The CDR3 has 17 amino acids. Trimming cost V 1 base and J 0 bases, with 12 bases left between them. Looked up from germline, CDR1 is LNHDA and CDR2 is SQIVND (reference sequence). Generated by immunoSEQ multiplex PCR, the TCRdb table keeps only in-frame clones and is missing some. The sample has over 55,000 clones, about 88% seen once. The V gene is TRBV19, the J gene TRBJ1-4, with no clear D. What was sequenced was peripheral blood. This receptor was obtained from a human donor with active COVID-19. The donor label of this sample is uncertain. The CDR3 DNA follows: TGTGCCAGTAGTATAGTATCCTACGGTGCAACTAATGAAAAACTGTTTTTT. Amino acids: CASSIVSYGATNEKLFF.